This T cell receptor beta chain came from a study of regulatory T cells in long-lasting Graves disease. The table lists this clonotype with a few counts. Just one base apart from a much larger clone, this may be a read error. CDR3 size: 15 residues. Trimming pared 1 base from V and 4 bases from J, leaving 12 bases between. The germline CDR1 and CDR2 sequences are SGHTA and FQGNSA. The time point: newly diagnosed GD, antithyroid drugs for less than 3 months. Researchers made the TCR library from RNA that was extracted from PBMCs. For TCR beta, libraries came from iRepertoire HTBI primers and Arm-PCR of CDR3 regions. Under the authors' procedure: Taken together, the samples had 60 to 80 TRBV and roughly 14 TRBJ segments identified. TCRdb analysed the multiplex PCR reads with MiXCR anew, one entry per CDR3 protein. These V and J calls derive from TCRdb rather than the authors' analysis. In the table there are about 540,000 distinct CDR3 sequences, roughly 13% of which are singletons.

This same sample was also part of a study on T cells in Graves' hyperthyroidism and ophthalmopathy. This second study notes: Blood also contained most expanded thyroid clonotypes above 0.001.

The chain is built from TRBV7-2 and TRBJ2-3; D gene uncertain. The clonotype was recovered from a man aged 25-45 years with Graves disease. The source material was peripheral blood mononuclear cells (PBMCs), sampled at new diagnosis, from a patient treated with antithyroid drugs. The chain's CDR3 is CASSLEGFFADTQYF. Here the CDR3 DNA reads TGTGCCAGCAGCTTAGAAGGCTTCTTCGCAGATACGCAGTATTTT.